This T cell receptor beta chain was identified during a study of blood T cell repertoires in COVID-19. Study background: Donors in the United States, Italy and Spain gave samples during acute or convalescent COVID-19. The cDNA or gDNA used as material had been derived from T cells, B-cell-depleted T cells, or PBMCs.

In its sample, this clone was seen a few times. Those enrolled in Seattle joined during active infection and were followed longitudinally afterward. The assay was immunoSEQ multiplex PCR, and TCRdb's table has in-frame clones only and misses some. The sample yields 180,000 or so clones, 65% to 85% seen once. Trimming left V 5 bases short and J 12 bases short, with 14 bases between. The CDR3 runs 12 residues. The germline V gene has CDR1 SGHVS and CDR2 FQNEAQ. The rearrangement uses TRBV7-8 and TRBJ2-1; tentative D call: TRBD2 (6 bases). This TCR came from a woman between 35 and 50 years old with COVID-19, enrolled during active disease. What was sequenced was peripheral blood. The CDR3: CASSHPEGTQFF. The CDR3 DNA is TGTGCCAGCAGCCATCCGGAGGGGACGCAGTTCTTC.